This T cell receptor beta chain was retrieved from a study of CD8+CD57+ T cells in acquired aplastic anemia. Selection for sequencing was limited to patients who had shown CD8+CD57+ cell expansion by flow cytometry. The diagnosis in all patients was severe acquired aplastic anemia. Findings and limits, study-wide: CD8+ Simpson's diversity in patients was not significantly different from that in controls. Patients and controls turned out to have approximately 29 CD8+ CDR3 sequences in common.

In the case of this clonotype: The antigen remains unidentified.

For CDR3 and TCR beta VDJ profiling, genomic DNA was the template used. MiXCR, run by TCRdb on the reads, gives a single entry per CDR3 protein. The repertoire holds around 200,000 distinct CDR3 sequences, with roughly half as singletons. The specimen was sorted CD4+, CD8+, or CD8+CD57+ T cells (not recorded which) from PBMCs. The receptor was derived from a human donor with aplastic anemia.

DNA for the CDR3: TGCAGTGCAAGGGGACACAACACCGGGGAGCTGTTTTTT. Encoded protein: CSARGHNTGELFF. The chain is built from TRBV20-1 and TRBJ2-2, with D maybe TRBD1 (6 bases). Trimming took off 6 bases at V and 2 bases at J, with 10 bases between the two ends. CDR1 and CDR2 (germline): DFQATT, SNEGSKA (reference sequence). The CDR3 runs to 13 residues.